This TCR beta chain appears in the sequencing data of a study of blood T cell repertoires in COVID-19 (dated by TCRdb to about 2020). Context from the whole study: Collaborator samples came from the United States, Italy and Spain and covered acute and convalescent phases of COVID-19. The repertoires were released in a freely available public database intended as a resource for research on the immune response to SARS-CoV-2. Sample metadata almost always included a de-identified subject ID, COVID-19 status, age in years and sex. Deeply sampled blood TCRbeta repertoires from subjects exposed to, actively infected with, or recovered from COVID-19 were included in the dataset. Samples came from the ongoing ImmuneRACE study (first 160 participants) plus 1,254 subjects from 6 global collaborators. Where available, HLA class I and class II types were obtained from metadata supplied by the sample provider rather than from assay-based typing. The prospective study material was composed of cDNA or gDNA derived from T cells, B-cell-depleted T cells, or PBMCs.

Notes on this clone: Its antigen is still unknown. Base qualities were left out, and no much larger clone turns up one base away.

TCRbeta CDR3 regions were amplified from genomic DNA by means of the immunoSEQ Assay, a bias-controlled multiplex PCR. In the source study's methods: The number of nucleated cells in each sample was estimated from the amplification of reference gene primers within the assay. Sequence reads were collapsed and filtered to measure the absolute abundance of every unique TCRbeta CDR3 rearrangement. Productive Simpson clonality was computed per sample as the square root of Simpson's diversity index over productive rearrangements. TCRdb re-hosts the immuneACCESS table, in-frame sequences only. Its copies lack some clones; in the studies checked, an unresolved V gene accounts for under half of them, and the cause for the rest is not known. V and J calls and clone size are copied from that table; D and trimming were computed from the DNA. The sample table holds some 46,000 clones, of which 85% were seen once. The leading ten clones occupy 6.5% of the sample.

The collaborating institutions used their own protocols to collect whole blood in K2EDTA tubes. For TCRbeta analysis, collaborator samples were shipped as frozen whole blood, as isolated PBMCs, or as DNA extracted from either sample type. General findings and caveats noted by the study authors: Clinical and demographic metadata were provided uncurated, with the amount varying by source and participant.

The CDR3 runs 15 amino acids, cysteine and phenylalanine included. Only CDR3 DNA is held: 45 bases, read in frame from base 1. Trimming takes 7 bases off V and 6 bases off J; junction bases not matched to a gene: 12. From the germline V gene (reference sequence), CDR1 is MNHEY and CDR2 is SMNVEV. The material sequenced was peripheral blood. The V gene is TRBV27 and the J gene is TRBJ2-3; the central 8 bases match TRBD2. The receptor comes from a man aged 55 to 69 with acute or convalescent COVID-19. The bases are TGTGCCAGCACCTCCCTGGGCCTAGCGGGTGATACGCAGTATTTT. This codes for CASTSLGLAGDTQYF.